Below, 9 T cell receptor beta chains from the same sample are listed, as sequenced in a study of CD8 T cells in ankylosing spondylitis. MiXCR was run by TCRdb on the 5' RACE reads, yielding one entry per CDR3 protein. This sample yields about 250,000 distinct CDR3 sequences, of which 32% are seen a single time; approximately 4% belongs to the top ten. Input material: blood, either unsorted or a sorted T cell fraction (not recorded which). These receptors originate from a male donor with ankylosing spondylitis or in good health (not recorded which).

The chain links TRBV6-1 to TRBJ1-1, with D possibly matching TRBD1 (5 bases). There are 14 residues in the CDR3. V lost 7 bases to trimming and J lost 5 bases, with 17 bases between them. CDR1 and CDR2 from the germline V gene are MNHNS and SASEGT. The DNA of the CDR3 is TGTGCCAGCACCCCAGGCGGGGGTTGGACTGAAGCTTTCTTT. Translated: CASTPGGGWTEAFF.

This chain uses TRBV10-1 with TRBJ2-7; the D gene could be TRBD1 or TRBD2 (5 bases each). Germline loops: CDR1 WNHNN, CDR2 SYGVQD (reference sequence). CDR3 size: 14 residues. Trimming stripped 2 bases from V and 7 bases from J, with 15 bases between. The CDR3 here is CASSEDRLNGEQYF. CDR3 coding DNA: TGCGCCAGCAGTGAGGACAGACTAAACGGAGAGCAGTACTTC.

This clonotype was seen a handful of times. This rearrangement joins TRBV10-1 to TRBJ2-7; 8 bases align to TRBD1. V lost 0 bases, J lost 3 bases, and 7 bases stayed unmatched. The CDR3 extends over 16 amino acids. CDR1 and CDR2 (germline): WNHNN, SYGVQD (reference sequence). The CDR3 protein is CASSESMGTGGYEQYF. CDR3 coding DNA: TGCGCCAGCAGTGAGTCTATGGGTACAGGGGGCTACGAGCAGTACTTC.

The chain links TRBV12-3 or TRBV12-4 to TRBJ1-1; D gene ambiguous. The CDR3 totals 13 residues. Trimming removed 1 base from V and 6 bases from J, with 9 bases in between. CDR3 region: CASSLGKGPEAFF. DNA of the CDR3: TGTGCCAGCAGTTTAGGAAAAGGACCTGAAGCTTTCTTT.

This clonotype was recorded a few times. This chain links TRBV12-3 or TRBV12-4 with TRBJ2-7; 8 bases align to TRBD1. The CDR3 totals 15 residues. Germline trimming cut 4 bases from V and 2 bases from J; bases unmatched to any gene: 7. The CDR3 sequence: CASSSPGTGTYEQYF. CDR3 in DNA: TGTGCCAGCAGTTCGCCCGGGACAGGAACCTACGAGCAGTACTTC.

This clonotype came up a few times. The chain is built from TRBV12-3 or TRBV12-4 and TRBJ1-1, with D perhaps matching TRBD1 (5 bases). The V end lost 7 bases, the J end lost 0 bases, and 15 bases lay between the germline ends. The CDR3 runs 15 residues. CDR3 bases: TGTGCCAGCACCGCTGGGGCCGGTTTGAACACTGAAGCTTTCTTT. Translated, it gives CASTAGAGLNTEAFF.

This clonotype was found a few times. J is TRBJ2-3 and V is TRBV20-1, with TRBD2 matching 10 bases. CDR3 length equals 15 residues. Germline V lookup: CDR1 DFQATT, CDR2 SNEGSKA (reference sequence). V was clipped by 4 bases and J by 0 bases; unmatched bases: 4. Here the CDR3 DNA reads TGCAGTGCTATTCCTAGCGGGGGTAGCACAGATACGCAGTATTTT. It is translated as CSAIPSGGSTDTQYF.

This clonotype was counted between two and nine times. This sequence joins TRBV12-3 or TRBV12-4 and TRBJ1-6; tentative D call: TRBD1 (5 bases). With 9 bases removed from V and 2 bases from J, the gap between germline ends came to 20 bases. The CDR3 sequence is 17 residues long. Here the CDR3 reads CARYARTRKTYNSPLHF. The DNA for the CDR3 is TGTGCCAGATATGCCCGGACACGAAAGACCTATAATTCACCCCTCCACTTT.

This clonotype was found a few times. The J gene is TRBJ2-2, the V gene TRBV7-2; a possible D gene is TRBD1 (5 bases). With 1 base removed from V and 5 bases from J, the gap between germline ends came to 11 bases. CDR3 size: 15 residues. The germline gives CDR1 SGHTA, CDR2 FQGNSA. The CDR3 DNA follows: TGTGCCAGCAGCTTAGAGCCAGGGTGGACCGGGGAGCTGTTTTTT. Translation: CASSLEPGWTGELFF.